This entry lists 14 T cell receptor beta chains sequenced from one sample in a study of blood T cell repertoires in COVID-19. Assay: immunoSEQ multiplex PCR; the TCRdb copy retains only in-frame clones and omits some. The sample consists of roughly 190,000 clones, under 90% of them appearing once. Input material: peripheral blood. Receptors originate from a man aged 55 to 70 with acute or convalescent COVID-19.

The chain combines TRBV2 with TRBJ2-3, with TRBD2 matching 10 bases. V lost 4 bases and J lost 4; bases outside the gene matches: 14. This CDR3 has 18 amino acids. Germline V gene sequence: CDR1 SNHLY, CDR2 FYNNEI. CDR3 region: CASSVQITTSGAADTQYF. The CDR3, as DNA: TGTGCCAGCAGTGTCCAGATAACAACTAGCGGGGCCGCAGATACGCAGTATTTT. Based on the CDR3 plus reference TRBV2 and TRBJ2-3, the full variable domain is EPEVTQTPSHQVTQMGQEVILRCVPISNHLYFYWYRQILGQKVEFLVSFYNNEISEKSEIFDDQFSVERPDGSNFTLKIRSTKLEDSAMYFCASSVQITTSGAADTQYFGPGTRLTVL.

The rearrangement uses TRBV28 and TRBJ1-1, with 8 nucleotides matching TRBD1. Germline V CDR1 and CDR2: MDHEN, SYDVKM. Trimming at V came to 3 bases and at J to 5 bases, leaving 8 bases not matched to a gene. The length of the CDR3 is 15 residues. CDR3 bases: TGTGCCAGCAGTTTGCATCAGGGGGCTGGGACTGAAGCTTTCTTT. Translating it yields CASSLHQGAGTEAFF.

The chain couples TRBV9 to TRBJ2-7, with D possibly matching TRBD2 (6 bases). CDR1 is SGDLS, CDR2 YYNGEE, per germline. This CDR3 has 15 amino acids. Between the trimmed V and J ends, which lost 0 bases and 1 base, there was a span of 11 bases. CDR3 loop: CASSVADGSSYEQYF. As DNA, the CDR3 is TGTGCCAGCAGCGTAGCCGACGGGAGTTCCTACGAGCAGTACTTC.

The J gene is TRBJ2-5, the V gene TRBV7-2, with 8 bases aligning to TRBD1. V lost 5 bases and J lost 4; bases outside the gene matches: 15. The CDR3 covers 17 residues. The germline gives CDR1 SGHTA, CDR2 FQGNSA. The CDR3 loop is CASSPQASTGVRETQYF. The DNA of the CDR3 is TGTGCCAGCAGCCCCCAAGCTTCGACAGGGGTGCGAGAGACCCAGTACTTC.

The chain has TRBV12-3 or TRBV12-4 and TRBJ1-1, with D perhaps matching TRBD1 (6 bases). Trimming left V 1 base short and J 6 bases short, with 6 bases between. This CDR3 contains 12 residues. CDR3: CASSLGTAEAFF. CDR3 DNA sequence: TGTGCCAGCAGTTTAGGGACAGCTGAAGCTTTCTTT.

V is TRBV5-6 and J is TRBJ2-7; 7 nucleotides match TRBD1. The length of the CDR3 is 15 residues. The J segment lost 4 bases and the V segment lost 4 bases, leaving 11 bases of the junction unmatched. The germline V gene encodes CDR1 SGHDT and CDR2 YYEEEE. CDR3 sequence reads: CASSHRPQGVYEQYF. The CDR3 nucleotides are TGTGCCAGCAGCCACCGGCCCCAGGGGGTATACGAGCAGTACTTC.

The V and J genes are TRBV5-1 and TRBJ2-6; unclear D gene. Germline V gene lookup returns CDR1 SGHRS and CDR2 YFSETQ. V was shortened by 8 bases and J by 2 bases, with 11 bases between the two germline ends. CDR3 length: 14 amino acids. The CDR3 nucleotides read TGCGCCAGTAACAGTGGAACTGGGGCCAACGTCCTGACTTTC. Amino acid sequence: CASNSGTGANVLTF.

The chain employs TRBV7-9 and TRBJ1-2, with 9 bases lining up with TRBD1. The trim removed 3 bases at V and 2 bases at J, leaving 10 bases unmatched. Germline V gives CDR1 SEHNR, CDR2 FQNEAQ (reference sequence). This CDR3 region has 17 residues. CDR3 protein: CASSFQLTGGNNYGYTF. The DNA of the CDR3 is TGTGCCAGCAGCTTCCAACTCACAGGGGGCAACAACTATGGCTACACCTTC.

V and J are TRBV7-9 and TRBJ2-7; 10 nucleotides agree with TRBD1. This CDR3 comprises 14 residues. V was pared by 4 bases and J by 1 base, with 1 base of the junction left unmatched. CDR1 SEHNR and CDR2 FQNEAQ come from the germline V gene (reference sequence). This CDR3 is CASSSGQGSYEQYF. Here the CDR3 DNA reads TGTGCCAGCAGCTCGGGACAGGGGTCCTACGAGCAGTACTTC.

The chain employs TRBV4-2 and TRBJ2-7, with TRBD1 matching 8 bases. The trim removed 2 bases at V and 0 bases at J, leaving 9 bases unmatched. This CDR3 is built from 17 residues. Germline loops: CDR1 LGHNA, CDR2 YNFKEQ. The CDR3 region is CASSQIAAGTGSYEQYF. The CDR3 nucleotides are TGTGCCAGCAGCCAAATTGCGGCCGGGACAGGCTCCTACGAGCAGTACTTC.

The chain uses TRBV15 and TRBJ1-2, with TRBD1 as a possible D gene (6 bases). V lost 0 bases, J lost 4 bases, and 12 bases lay in between. This CDR3 is 15 amino acids long. Per germline, CDR1 LNHNV and CDR2 YYDKDF (reference sequence). In DNA, the CDR3 is TGTGCCACCAGCAGAGATCTAGCACAGGGCTATGGCTACACCTTC. Encoded protein: CATSRDLAQGYGYTF. The full variable domain, its missing parts supplied by reference TRBV15 and TRBJ1-2, is DAMVIQNPRYQVTQFGKPVTLSCSQTLNHNVMYWYQQKSSQAPKLLFHYYDKDFNNEADTPDNFQSRRPNTSFCFLDIRSPGLGDTAMYLCATSRDLAQGYGYTFGSGTRLTVV.

The chain links TRBV9 to TRBJ2-1; 11 bases map to TRBD2. Trimming at V came to 1 base and at J to 8 bases, leaving 11 bases not matched to a gene. CDR3 length equals 17 residues. Germline lookup yields CDR1 SGDLS and CDR2 YYNGEE. The CDR3 region has the DNA TGTGCCAGCAGCGTACAGGGACCGACTAGCGGGAACTATGAGCAGTTCTTC. Its protein is CASSVQGPTSGNYEQFF.

The V call is TRBV5-1, the J call TRBJ1-3, with 9 bases matching TRBD1. CDR3 length: 14 residues. The trim removed 4 bases at V and 6 bases at J, leaving 5 bases unmatched. Per germline, CDR1 SGHRS and CDR2 YFSETQ. DNA of the CDR3: TGCGCCAGCAGCCCCAGACAGGGGGAAAACACCATATATTTT. It encodes CASSPRQGENTIYF.

The V gene is TRBV5-5, the J gene TRBJ1-2; TRBD1 aligns across 10 bases. CDR1 and CDR2 from the germline V gene are SGHKS and YYEKEE (reference sequence). The V and J ends lost 4 bases and 5 bases, in that order; junction bases with no gene match: 2. CDR3 length equals 13 residues. The CDR3 region is CASSLDRGYGYTF. The CDR3 bases are TGTGCCAGCAGCCTGGACAGGGGGTATGGCTACACCTTC. The variable domain in full, with the rest retrieved from reference TRBV5-5 and TRBJ1-2, is DAGVTQSPTHLIKTRGQQVTLRCSPISGHKSVSWYQQVLGQGPQFIFQYYEKEERGRGNFPDRFSARQFPNYSSELNVNALLLGDSALYLCASSLDRGYGYTFGSGTRLTVV.